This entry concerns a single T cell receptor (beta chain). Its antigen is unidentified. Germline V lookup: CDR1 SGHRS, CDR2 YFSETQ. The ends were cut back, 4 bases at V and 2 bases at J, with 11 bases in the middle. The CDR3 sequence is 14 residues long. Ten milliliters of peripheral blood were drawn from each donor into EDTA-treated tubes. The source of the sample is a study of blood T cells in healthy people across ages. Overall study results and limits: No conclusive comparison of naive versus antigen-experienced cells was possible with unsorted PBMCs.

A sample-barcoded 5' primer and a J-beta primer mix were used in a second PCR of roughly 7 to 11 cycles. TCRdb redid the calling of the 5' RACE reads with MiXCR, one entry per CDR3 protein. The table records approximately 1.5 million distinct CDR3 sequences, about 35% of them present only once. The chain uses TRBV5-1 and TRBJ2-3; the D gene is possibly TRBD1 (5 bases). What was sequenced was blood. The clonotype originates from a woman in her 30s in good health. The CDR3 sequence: CASSHLGVTDTQYF. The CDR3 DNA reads TGCGCCAGCAGCCATTTAGGGGTCACAGATACGCAGTATTTT.